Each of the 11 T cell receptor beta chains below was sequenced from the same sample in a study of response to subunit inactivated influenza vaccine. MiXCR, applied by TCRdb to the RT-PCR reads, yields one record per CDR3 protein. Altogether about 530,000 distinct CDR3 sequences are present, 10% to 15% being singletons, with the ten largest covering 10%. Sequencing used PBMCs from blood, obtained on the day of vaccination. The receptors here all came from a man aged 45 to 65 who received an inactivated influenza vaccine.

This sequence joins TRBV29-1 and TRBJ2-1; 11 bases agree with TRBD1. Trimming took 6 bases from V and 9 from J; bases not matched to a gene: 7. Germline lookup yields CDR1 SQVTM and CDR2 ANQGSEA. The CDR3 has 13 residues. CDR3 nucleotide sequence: TGCAGCGTCGGGACAGGGGGTTCCTTTGAGCAGTTCTTC. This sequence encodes CSVGTGGSFEQFF.

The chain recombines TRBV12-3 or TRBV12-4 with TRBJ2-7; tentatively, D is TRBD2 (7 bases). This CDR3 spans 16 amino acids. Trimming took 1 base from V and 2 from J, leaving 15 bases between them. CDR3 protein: CASSLGGGNIAYEQYF. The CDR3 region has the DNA TGTGCCAGCAGTTTAGGGGGGGGCAATATCGCCTACGAGCAGTACTTC.

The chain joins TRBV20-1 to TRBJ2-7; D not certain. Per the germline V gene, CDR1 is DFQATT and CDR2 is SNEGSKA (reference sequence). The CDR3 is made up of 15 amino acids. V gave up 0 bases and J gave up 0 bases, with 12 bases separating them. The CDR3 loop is CSAREAASHSYEQYF. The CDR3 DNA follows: TGCAGTGCTAGAGAGGCGGCTTCCCACTCCTACGAGCAGTACTTC.

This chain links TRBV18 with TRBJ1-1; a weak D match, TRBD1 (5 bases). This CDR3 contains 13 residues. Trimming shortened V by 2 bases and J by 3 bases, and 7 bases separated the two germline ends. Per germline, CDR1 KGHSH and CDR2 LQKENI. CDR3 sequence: CASSPGAHTEAFF. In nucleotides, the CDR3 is TGTGCCAGCTCACCAGGGGCGCACACTGAAGCTTTCTTT.

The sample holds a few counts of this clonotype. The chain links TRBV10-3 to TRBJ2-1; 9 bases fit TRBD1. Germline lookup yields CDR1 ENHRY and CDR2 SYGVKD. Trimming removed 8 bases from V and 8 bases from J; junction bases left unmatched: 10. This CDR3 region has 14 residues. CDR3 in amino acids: CAIGAGTGTYEQFF. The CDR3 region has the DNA TGTGCCATCGGCGCAGGGACAGGGACCTATGAGCAGTTCTTC.

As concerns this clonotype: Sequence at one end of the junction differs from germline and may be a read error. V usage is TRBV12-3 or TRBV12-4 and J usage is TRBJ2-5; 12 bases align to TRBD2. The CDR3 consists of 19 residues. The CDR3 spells CTSSLAIGLAGRIQETQYF. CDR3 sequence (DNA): TGTACCAGCAGTTTAGCCATCGGACTAGCGGGGCGAATTCAAGAGACCCAGTACTTC.

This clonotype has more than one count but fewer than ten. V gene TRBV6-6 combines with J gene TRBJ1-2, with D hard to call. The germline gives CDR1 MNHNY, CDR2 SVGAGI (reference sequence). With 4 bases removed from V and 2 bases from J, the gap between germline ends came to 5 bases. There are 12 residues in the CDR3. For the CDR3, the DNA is TGTGCCAGCAGTTTCGACAACTATGGCTACACCTTC. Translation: CASSFDNYGYTF.

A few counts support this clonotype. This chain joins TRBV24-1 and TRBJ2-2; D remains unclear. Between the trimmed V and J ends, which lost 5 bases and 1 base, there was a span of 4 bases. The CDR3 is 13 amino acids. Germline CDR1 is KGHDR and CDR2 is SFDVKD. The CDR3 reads CATSAENTGELFF. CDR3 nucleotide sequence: TGTGCCACCAGTGCCGAGAACACCGGGGAGCTGTTTTTT.

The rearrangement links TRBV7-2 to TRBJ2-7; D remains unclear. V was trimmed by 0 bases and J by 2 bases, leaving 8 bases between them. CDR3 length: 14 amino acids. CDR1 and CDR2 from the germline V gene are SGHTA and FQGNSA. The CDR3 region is CASSLARQTYEQYF. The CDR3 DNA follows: TGTGCCAGCAGCTTAGCTAGGCAGACCTACGAGCAGTACTTC. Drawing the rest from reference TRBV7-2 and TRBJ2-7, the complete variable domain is GAGVSQSPSNKVTEKGKDVELRCDPISGHTALYWYRQSLGQGLEFLIYFQGNSAPDKSGLPSDRFSAERTGGSVSTLTIQRTQQEDSAVYLCASSLARQTYEQYFGPGTRLTVT.

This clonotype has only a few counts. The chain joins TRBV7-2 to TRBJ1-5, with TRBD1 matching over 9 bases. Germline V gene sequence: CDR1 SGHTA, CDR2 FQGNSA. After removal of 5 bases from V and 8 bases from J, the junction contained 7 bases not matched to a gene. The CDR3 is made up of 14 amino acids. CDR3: CASSPTGGREPQHF. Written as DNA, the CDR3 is TGTGCCAGCAGCCCAACAGGGGGCCGGGAGCCCCAGCATTTT.

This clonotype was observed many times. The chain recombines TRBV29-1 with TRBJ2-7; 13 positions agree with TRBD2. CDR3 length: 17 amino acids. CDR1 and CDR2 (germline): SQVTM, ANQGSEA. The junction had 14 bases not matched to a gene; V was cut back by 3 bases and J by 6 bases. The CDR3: CSVERGGTSGTIFEQYF. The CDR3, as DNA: TGCAGCGTTGAGAGGGGGGGGACTAGCGGGACGATATTCGAGCAGTACTTC.